This TCR beta chain emerged from a study of blood T cell repertoires in COVID-19. This CDR3 spans 15 amino acids. Trimming shortened V by 3 bases and J by 1 base, and 9 bases separated the two germline ends. Germline-derived CDR1 and CDR2 are KGHDR and SFDVKD. Libraries were prepared by immunoSEQ multiplex PCR; TCRdb keeps only in-frame clonotypes and omits some of them. The data show about 220,000 clones, with under 90% seen just once and 2% to 3% held by the top ten. The sample was peripheral blood. This chain links TRBV24-1 with TRBJ1-5, with D unclear. This TCR was sampled from a woman aged 40 to 50 with active or convalescent COVID-19. This CDR3 is CATSDTDSSNQPQHF. Written as DNA, the CDR3 is TGTGCCACCAGTGATACGGACTCAAGCAATCAGCCCCAGCATTTT.